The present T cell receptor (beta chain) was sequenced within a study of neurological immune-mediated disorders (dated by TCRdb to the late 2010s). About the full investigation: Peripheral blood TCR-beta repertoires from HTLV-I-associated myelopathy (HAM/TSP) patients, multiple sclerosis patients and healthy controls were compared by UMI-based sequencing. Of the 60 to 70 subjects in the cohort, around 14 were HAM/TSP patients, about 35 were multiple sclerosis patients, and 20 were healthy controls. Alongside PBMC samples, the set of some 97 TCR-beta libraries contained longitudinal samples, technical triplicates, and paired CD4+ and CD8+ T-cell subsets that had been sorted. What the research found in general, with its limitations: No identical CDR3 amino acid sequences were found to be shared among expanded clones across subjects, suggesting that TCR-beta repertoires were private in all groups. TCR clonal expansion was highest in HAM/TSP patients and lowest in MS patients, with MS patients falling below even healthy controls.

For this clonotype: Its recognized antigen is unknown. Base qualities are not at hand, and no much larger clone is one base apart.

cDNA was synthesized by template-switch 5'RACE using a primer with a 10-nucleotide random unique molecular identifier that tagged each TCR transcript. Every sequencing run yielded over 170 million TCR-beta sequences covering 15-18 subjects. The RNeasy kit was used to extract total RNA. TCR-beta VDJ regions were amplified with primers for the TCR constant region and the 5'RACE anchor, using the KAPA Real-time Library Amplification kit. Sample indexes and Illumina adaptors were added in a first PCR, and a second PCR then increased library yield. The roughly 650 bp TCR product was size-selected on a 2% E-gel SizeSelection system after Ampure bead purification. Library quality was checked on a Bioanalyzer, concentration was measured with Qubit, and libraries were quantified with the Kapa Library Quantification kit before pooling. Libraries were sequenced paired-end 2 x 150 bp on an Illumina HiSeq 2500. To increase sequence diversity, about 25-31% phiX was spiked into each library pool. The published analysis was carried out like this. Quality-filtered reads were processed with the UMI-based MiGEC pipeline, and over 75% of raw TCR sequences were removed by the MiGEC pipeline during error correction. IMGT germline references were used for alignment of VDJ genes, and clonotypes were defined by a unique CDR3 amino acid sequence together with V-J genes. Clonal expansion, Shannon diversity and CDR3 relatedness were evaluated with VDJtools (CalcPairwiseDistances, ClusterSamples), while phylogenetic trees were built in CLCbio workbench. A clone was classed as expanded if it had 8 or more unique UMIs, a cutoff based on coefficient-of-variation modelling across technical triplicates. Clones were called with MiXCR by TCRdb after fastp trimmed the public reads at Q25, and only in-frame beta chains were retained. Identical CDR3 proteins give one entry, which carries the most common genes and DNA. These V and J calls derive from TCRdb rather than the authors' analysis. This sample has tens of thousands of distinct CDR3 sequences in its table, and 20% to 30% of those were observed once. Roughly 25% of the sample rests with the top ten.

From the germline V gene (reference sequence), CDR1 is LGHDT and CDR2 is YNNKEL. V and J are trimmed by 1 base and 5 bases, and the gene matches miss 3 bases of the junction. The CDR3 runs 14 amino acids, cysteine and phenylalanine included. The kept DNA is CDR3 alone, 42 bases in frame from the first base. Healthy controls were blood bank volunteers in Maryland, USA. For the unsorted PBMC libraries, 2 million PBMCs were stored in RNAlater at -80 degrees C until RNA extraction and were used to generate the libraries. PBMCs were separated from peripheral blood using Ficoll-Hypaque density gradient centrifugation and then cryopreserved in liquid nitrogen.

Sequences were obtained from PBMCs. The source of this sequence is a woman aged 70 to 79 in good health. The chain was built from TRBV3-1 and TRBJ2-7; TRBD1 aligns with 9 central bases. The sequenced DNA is TGTGCCAGCAGCCAAGGGACAGGGGTCAACGAGCAGTACTTC. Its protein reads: CASSQGTGVNEQYF.